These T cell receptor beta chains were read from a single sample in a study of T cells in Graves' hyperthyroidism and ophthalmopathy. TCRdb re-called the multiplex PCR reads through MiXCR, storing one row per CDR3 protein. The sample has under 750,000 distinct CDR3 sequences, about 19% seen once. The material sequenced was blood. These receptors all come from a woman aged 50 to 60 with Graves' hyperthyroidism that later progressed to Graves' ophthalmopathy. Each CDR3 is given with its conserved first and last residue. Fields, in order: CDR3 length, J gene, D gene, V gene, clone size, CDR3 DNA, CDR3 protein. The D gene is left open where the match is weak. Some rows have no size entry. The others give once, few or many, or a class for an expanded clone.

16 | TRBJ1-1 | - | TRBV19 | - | TGTGCCAGTAGTGCGGGCGTAGGGACCTTAAACACTGAAGCTTTCTTT | CASSAGVGTLNTEAFF
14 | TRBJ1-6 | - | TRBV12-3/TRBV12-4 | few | TGTGCCAGCAGTTTCGGTTTGGGGAATTCACCCCTCCACTTT | CASSFGLGNSPLHF
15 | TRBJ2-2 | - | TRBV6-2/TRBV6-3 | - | TGTGCCAGCAGTCGCGCCGGGACACCCACCGGGGAGCTGTTTTTT | CASSRAGTPTGELFF
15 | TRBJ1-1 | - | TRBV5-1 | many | TGCGCCAGCAGCCCCAGGGCCGGGGTGGGGAACGAAGCTTTCTTT | CASSPRAGVGNEAFF
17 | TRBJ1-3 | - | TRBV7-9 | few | TGTGCCAGCAGCCCAGAGGGTGCGGGCCCCTCTGGAAACACCATATATTTT | CASSPEGAGPSGNTIYF
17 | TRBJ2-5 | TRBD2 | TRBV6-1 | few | TGTGCCAGCAGTCGACTGATGACTAGCGGGGGGGCAAAGACCCAGTACTTC | CASSRLMTSGGAKTQYF
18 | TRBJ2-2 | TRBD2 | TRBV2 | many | TGTGCCAGCAGTGTAGGACTAGCGGGGACAGGGAACACCGGGGAGCTGTTTTTT | CASSVGLAGTGNTGELFF
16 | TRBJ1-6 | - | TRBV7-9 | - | TGTGCCAGCAGCTTCTTTGAGCGCAATAATAATTCACCCCTCCACTTT | CASSFFERNNNSPLHF
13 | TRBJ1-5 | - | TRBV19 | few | TGTGCCAGTAGTACCGGGCCGAATCAGCCCCAGCATTTT | CASSTGPNQPQHF
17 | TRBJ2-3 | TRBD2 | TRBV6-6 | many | TGTGCCAGCAGTTACGGGCTAGCGGGGTCTAGCACAGATACGCAGTATTTT | CASSYGLAGSSTDTQYF
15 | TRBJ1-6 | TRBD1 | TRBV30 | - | TGTGCCTGGAGTCCCCTAGGGACAGGGGAGTCACCCCTCCACTTT | CAWSPLGTGESPLHF
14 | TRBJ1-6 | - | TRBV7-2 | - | TGTGCCAGCAGCTTATCAGTTCCCAATTCACCCCTCCACTTT | CASSLSVPNSPLHF
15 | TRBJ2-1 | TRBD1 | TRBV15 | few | TGTGCCACCAGCAGCCAGACAGGGGGAGGCAATGAGCAGTTCTTC | CATSSQTGGGNEQFF
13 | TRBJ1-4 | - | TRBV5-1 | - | TGCGCCAGCAGCTTGGACCGAAGCGAAAAACTGTTTTTT | CASSLDRSEKLFF
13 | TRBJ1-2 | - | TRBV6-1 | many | TGTGCCAGCAGTGAAGCTAGGGTTGGCGGCTACACCTTC | CASSEARVGGYTF
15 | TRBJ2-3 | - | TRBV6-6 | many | TGTGCCAGCAGTTACAAGGCCCTTGAGAATAGTGCGCAGTATTTT | CASSYKALENSAQYF
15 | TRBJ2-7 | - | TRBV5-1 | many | TGCGCCAGCAGCTTGGATCGGGGCATCTCCTACGAGCAGTACTTC | CASSLDRGISYEQYF
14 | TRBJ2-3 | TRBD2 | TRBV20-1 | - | TGCAGTGCTAAAAAGCGGGGGGGAATAGATACGCAGTATTTT | CSAKKRGGIDTQYF
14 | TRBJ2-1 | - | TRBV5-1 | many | TGCGCCAGCAGCGCGACCCGGGCAACCAATGAGCAGTTCTTC | CASSATRATNEQFF
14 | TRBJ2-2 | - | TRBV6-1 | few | TGTGCCAGCAGTCGGACAGTGAACACCGGGGAGCTGTTTTTT | CASSRTVNTGELFF
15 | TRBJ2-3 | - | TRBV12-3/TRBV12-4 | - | TGTGCCAGCAGTTTAAACAGGCCTTCCACAGATACGCAGTATTTT | CASSLNRPSTDTQYF
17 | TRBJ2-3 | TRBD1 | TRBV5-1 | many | TGCGCCAGCAGCTCGACGGGACAGGGAATAAGCACAGATACGCAGTATTTT | CASSSTGQGISTDTQYF